The text below deals with one TCR beta chain. Those with alopecia areata gave lesional scalp punch biopsies and peripheral blood. The CDR3 loop spans 15 amino acids. CDR1 and CDR2 from the germline V gene are PRHDT and FYEKMQ (reference sequence). The V gene lost 0 bases and the J gene lost 7 bases, with 12 bases spanning the gap. This sample stems from a study of CD8+ T cells in alopecia areata. Across the whole study: Twice a day, 5 to 10 mg of oral tofacitinib was administered to treated patients.

Following RNA extraction, reverse transcription yielded cDNA that acted as the sequencing template. Sequencing was performed with immunoSEQ multiplex PCR; in TCRdb, only in-frame clones are kept and a portion is missing. The table lists about 170,000 clones, less than 75% of them singletons. This receptor was obtained from a human donor with alopecia areata. This sequence joins TRBV13 and TRBJ2-2; D might be TRBD1 or TRBD2, each matching 6 bases. Sequencing used CD8+ T cells sorted from blood, obtained at week 0. The CDR3 sequence: CASSLGRGLIGELFF. The CDR3 region has the DNA TGTGCCAGCAGCTTAGGTCGGGGGCTGATCGGGGAGCTGTTTTTT.